The present T cell receptor beta chain was sequenced within a study of T cells after yellow fever vaccination. Template switching with 5'RACE generated the TCR cDNA and added a universal primer site and UMIs. TCRdb redid the calling of the 5' RACE reads with MiXCR, one entry per CDR3 protein. Among about 45,000 distinct CDR3 sequences listed, approximately 6.3% were seen once. This clonotype was detected ten times or more. This clonotype was obtained from a man aged 25 to 40 who received the YFV17D yellow fever vaccine. The source material was CD8+ T cells not binding an NS4B(214-222) dextramer, sorted from PBMCs, sampled 45 days after the yellow fever booster vaccination.

CDR3 sequence (DNA): TGTGCCAGCAGCCCGGAACTAGCGGGAGGGGTCTCCAGAAATGAGCAGTTCTTC. Amino acid sequence: CASSPELAGGVSRNEQFF. The chain carries TRBV5-6 and TRBJ2-1, with TRBD2 identical over 13 bases. Germline V lookup: CDR1 SGHDT, CDR2 YYEEEE. V lost 4 bases, J lost 7 bases, and 14 bases stayed unmatched. There are 18 residues in the CDR3.